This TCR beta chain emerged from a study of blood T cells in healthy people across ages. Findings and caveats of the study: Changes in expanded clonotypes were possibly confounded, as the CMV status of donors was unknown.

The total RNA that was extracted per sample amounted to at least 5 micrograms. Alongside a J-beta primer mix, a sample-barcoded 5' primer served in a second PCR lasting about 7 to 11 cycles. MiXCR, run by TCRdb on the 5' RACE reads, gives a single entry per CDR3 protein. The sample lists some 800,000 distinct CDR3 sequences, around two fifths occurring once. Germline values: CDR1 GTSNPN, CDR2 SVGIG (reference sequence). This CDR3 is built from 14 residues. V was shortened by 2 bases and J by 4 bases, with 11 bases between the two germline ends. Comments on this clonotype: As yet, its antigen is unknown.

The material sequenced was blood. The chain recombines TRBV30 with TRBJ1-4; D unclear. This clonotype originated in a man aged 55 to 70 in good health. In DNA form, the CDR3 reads TGTGCCTGGAGTATGACCGCGCTTAATGAAAAACTGTTTTTT. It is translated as CAWSMTALNEKLFF. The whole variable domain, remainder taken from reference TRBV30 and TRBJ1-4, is SQTIHQWPATLVQPVGSPLSLECTVEGTSNPNLYWYRQAAGRGLQLLFYSVGIGQISSEVPQNLSASRPQDRQFILSSKKLLLSDSGFYLCAWSMTALNEKLFFGSGTQLSVL.